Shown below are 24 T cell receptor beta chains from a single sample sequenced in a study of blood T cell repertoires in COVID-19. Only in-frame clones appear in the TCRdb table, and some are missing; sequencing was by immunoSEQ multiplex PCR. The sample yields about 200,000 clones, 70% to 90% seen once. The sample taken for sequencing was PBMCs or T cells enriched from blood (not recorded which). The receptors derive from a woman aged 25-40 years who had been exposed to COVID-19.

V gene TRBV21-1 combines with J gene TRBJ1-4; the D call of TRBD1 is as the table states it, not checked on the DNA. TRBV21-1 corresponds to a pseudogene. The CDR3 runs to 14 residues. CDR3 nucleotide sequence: TGTGCCAGCCGACATCCTGCAACTAATGAAAAACTGTTTTTT. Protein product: CASRHPATNEKLFF.

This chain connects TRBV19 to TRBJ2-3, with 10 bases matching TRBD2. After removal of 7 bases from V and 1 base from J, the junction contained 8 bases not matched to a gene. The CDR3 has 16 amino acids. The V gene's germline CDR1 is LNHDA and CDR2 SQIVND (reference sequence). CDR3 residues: CASTSGAGGRTDTQYF. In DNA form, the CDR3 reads TGTGCCAGTACCTCCGGAGCGGGGGGGCGCACAGATACGCAGTATTTT.

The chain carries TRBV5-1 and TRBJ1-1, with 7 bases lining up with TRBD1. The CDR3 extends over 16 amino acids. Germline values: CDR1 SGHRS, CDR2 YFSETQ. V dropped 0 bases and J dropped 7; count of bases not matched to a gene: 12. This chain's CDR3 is CASSLGAGGMGDEAFF. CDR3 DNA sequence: TGCGCCAGCAGCTTGGGCGCAGGGGGGATGGGAGATGAAGCTTTCTTT.

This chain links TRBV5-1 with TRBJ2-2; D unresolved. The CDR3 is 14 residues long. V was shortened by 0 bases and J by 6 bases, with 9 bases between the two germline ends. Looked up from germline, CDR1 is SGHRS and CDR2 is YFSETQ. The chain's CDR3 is CASSLEPVPGELFF. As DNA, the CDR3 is TGCGCCAGCAGCTTGGAACCGGTTCCCGGGGAGCTGTTTTTT. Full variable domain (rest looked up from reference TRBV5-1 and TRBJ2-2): KAGVTQTPRYLIKTRGQQVTLSCSPISGHRSVSWYQQTPGQGLQFLFEYFSETQRNKGNFPGRFSGRQFSNSRSEMNVSTLELGDSALYLCASSLEPVPGELFFGEGSRLTVL.

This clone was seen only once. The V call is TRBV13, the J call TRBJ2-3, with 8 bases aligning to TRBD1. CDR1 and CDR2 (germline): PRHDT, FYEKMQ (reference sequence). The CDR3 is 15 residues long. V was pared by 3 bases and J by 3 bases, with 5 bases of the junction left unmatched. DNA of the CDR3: TGTGCCAGCAGCTTCGACAGGGGACGAACAGATACGCAGTATTTT. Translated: CASSFDRGRTDTQYF.

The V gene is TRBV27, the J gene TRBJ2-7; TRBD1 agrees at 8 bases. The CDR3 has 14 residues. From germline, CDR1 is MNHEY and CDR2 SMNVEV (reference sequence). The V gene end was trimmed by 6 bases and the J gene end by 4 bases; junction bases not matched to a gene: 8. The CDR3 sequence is CASRGTGGLYEQYF. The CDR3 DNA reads TGTGCCAGCAGGGGTACAGGGGGTTTGTACGAGCAGTACTTC.

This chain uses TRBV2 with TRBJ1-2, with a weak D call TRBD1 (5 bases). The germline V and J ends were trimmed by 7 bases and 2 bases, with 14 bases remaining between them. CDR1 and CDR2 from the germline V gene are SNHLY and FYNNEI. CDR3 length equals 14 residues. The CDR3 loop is CASTPDRLNYGYTF. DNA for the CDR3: TGTGCCAGCACCCCTGACAGACTCAACTATGGCTACACCTTC. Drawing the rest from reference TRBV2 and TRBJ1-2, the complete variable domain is EPEVTQTPSHQVTQMGQEVILRCVPISNHLYFYWYRQILGQKVEFLVSFYNNEISEKSEIFDDQFSVERPDGSNFTLKIRSTKLEDSAMYFCASTPDRLNYGYTFGSGTRLTVV.

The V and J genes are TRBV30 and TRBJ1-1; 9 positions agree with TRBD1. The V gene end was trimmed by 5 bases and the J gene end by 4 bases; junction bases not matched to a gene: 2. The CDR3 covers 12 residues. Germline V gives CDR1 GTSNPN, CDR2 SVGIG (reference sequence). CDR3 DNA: TGTGCCTGGGAGACAGGGGGCACTGAAGCTTTCTTT. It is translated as CAWETGGTEAFF.

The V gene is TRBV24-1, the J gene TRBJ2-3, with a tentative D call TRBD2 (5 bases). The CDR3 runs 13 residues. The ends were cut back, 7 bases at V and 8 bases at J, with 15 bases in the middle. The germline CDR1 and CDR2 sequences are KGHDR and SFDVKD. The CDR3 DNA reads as TGTGCCACCAGAACGGACTCGGCGGGTACGCAGTATTTT. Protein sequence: CATRTDSAGTQYF.

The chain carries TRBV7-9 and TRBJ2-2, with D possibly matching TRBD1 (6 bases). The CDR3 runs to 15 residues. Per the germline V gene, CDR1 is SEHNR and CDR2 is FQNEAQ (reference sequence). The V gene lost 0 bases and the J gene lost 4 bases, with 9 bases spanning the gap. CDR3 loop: CASSLAQGSTGELFF. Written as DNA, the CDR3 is TGTGCCAGCAGCTTAGCCCAGGGGAGCACCGGGGAGCTGTTTTTT. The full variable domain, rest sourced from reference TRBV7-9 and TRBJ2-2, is DTGVSQNPRHKITKRGQNVTFRCDPISEHNRLYWYRQTLGQGPEFLTYFQNEAQLEKSRLLSDRFSAERPKGSFSTLEIQRTEQGDSAMYLCASSLAQGSTGELFFGEGSRLTVL.

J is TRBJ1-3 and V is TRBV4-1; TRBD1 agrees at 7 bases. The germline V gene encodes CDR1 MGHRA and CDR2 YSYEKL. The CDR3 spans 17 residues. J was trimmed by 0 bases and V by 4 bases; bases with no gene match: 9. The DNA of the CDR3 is TGCGCCAGCAGCCCCCCCGGACAGGCCCCCTCTGGAAACACCATATATTTT. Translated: CASSPPGQAPSGNTIYF.

The CDR3 nucleotides are TGTGCCAGCTCACATGACAGCTCCTATAATTCACCCCTCCACTTT. Translating gives CASSHDSSYNSPLHF. J is TRBJ1-6 and V is TRBV18; maybe TRBD1 (5 bases). The CDR3 length is 15 residues. Germline CDR1 is KGHSH and CDR2 is LQKENI. V was pared by 4 bases and J by 0 bases, with 7 bases between.

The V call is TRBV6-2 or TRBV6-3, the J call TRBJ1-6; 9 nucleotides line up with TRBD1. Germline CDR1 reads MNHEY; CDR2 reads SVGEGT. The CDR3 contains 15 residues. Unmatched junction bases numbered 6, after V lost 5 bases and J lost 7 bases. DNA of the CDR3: TGTGCCAGCAGTCCGGGACAGGGTAGAAATTCACCCCTCCACTTT. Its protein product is CASSPGQGRNSPLHF.

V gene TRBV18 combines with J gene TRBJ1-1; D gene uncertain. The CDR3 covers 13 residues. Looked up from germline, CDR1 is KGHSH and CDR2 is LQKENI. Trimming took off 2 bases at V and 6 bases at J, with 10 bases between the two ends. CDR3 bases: TGTGCCAGCTCACCAACGGGAGGCCCTGAAGCTTTCTTT. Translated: CASSPTGGPEAFF.

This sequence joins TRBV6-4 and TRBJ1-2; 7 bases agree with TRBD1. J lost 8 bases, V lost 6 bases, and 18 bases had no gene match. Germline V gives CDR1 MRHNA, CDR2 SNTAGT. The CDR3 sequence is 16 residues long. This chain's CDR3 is CASRYPGTAHFWGYTF. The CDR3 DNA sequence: TGTGCCAGCAGATACCCCGGGACAGCGCACTTCTGGGGCTACACCTTC.

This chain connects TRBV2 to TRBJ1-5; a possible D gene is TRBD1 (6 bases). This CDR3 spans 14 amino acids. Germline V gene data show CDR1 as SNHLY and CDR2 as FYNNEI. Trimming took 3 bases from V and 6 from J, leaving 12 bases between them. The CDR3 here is CASSDRGGGQPQHF. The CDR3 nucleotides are TGTGCCAGCAGTGATCGAGGGGGTGGTCAGCCCCAGCATTTT.

The DNA for the CDR3 is TGTGCCTGGAGGACCGACAGGGCGAGGGTTCGGTCACCCCTCCACTTT. The encoded protein is CAWRTDRARVRSPLHF. The chain has TRBV30 and TRBJ1-6, with 7 bases identical to TRBD1. The CDR3 is 16 amino acids. CDR1 GTSNPN and CDR2 SVGIG come from the germline V gene (reference sequence). Unmatched junction bases numbered 15, after V lost 3 bases and J lost 10 bases. Drawing the rest from reference TRBV30 and TRBJ1-6, the complete variable domain is SQTIHQWPATLVQPVGSPLSLECTVEGTSNPNLYWYRQAAGRGLQLLFYSVGIGQISSEVPQNLSASRPQDRQFILSSKKLLLSDSGFYLCAWRTDRARVRSPLHFGNGTRLTVT.

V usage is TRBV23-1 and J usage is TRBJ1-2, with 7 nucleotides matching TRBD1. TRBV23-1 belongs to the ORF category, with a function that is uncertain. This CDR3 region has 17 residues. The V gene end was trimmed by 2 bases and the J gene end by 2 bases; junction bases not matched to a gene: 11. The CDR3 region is CASSQRPERTGNYGYTF. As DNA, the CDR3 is TGCGCCAGCAGTCAAAGACCAGAAAGGACAGGAAACTATGGCTACACCTTC.

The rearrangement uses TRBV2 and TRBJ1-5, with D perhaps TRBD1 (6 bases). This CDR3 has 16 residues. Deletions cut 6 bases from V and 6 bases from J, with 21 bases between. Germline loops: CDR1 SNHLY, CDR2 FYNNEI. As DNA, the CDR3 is TGTGCCAGCAGGGAGAGGCCAGTGGGGGCGGGTCAGCCCCAGCATTTT. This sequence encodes CASRERPVGAGQPQHF. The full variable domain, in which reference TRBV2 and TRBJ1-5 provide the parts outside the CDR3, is EPEVTQTPSHQVTQMGQEVILRCVPISNHLYFYWYRQILGQKVEFLVSFYNNEISEKSEIFDDQFSVERPDGSNFTLKIRSTKLEDSAMYFCASRERPVGAGQPQHFGDGTRLSIL.

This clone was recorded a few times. CDR3 bases: TGCGCCAGCAGCTGGCTACTTGGGACAGCACGCTATGGCTACACCTTC. Translated, it gives CASSWLLGTARYGYTF. The chain employs TRBV5-1 and TRBJ1-2; 7 nucleotides line up with TRBD1. The CDR3 runs 16 residues. Germline CDR1 reads SGHRS; CDR2 reads YFSETQ. V lost 3 bases, J lost 4 bases, and 12 bases stayed unmatched. The entire variable domain, with the rest obtained from reference TRBV5-1 and TRBJ1-2, is as follows: KAGVTQTPRYLIKTRGQQVTLSCSPISGHRSVSWYQQTPGQGLQFLFEYFSETQRNKGNFPGRFSGRQFSNSRSEMNVSTLELGDSALYLCASSWLLGTARYGYTFGSGTRLTVV.

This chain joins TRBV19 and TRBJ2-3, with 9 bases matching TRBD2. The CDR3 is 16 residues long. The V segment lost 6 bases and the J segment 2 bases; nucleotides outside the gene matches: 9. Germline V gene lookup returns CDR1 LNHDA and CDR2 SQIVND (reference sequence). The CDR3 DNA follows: TGTGCCAGTAGCCGTCAGCGGGGGGCCCACACAGATACGCAGTATTTT. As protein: CASSRQRGAHTDTQYF.

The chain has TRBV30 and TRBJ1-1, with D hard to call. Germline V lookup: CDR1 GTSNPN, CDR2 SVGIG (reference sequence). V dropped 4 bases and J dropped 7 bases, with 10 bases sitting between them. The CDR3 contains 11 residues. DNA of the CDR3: TGTGCCTGGATGGCACAGCTTGAAGCTTTCTTT. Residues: CAWMAQLEAFF.

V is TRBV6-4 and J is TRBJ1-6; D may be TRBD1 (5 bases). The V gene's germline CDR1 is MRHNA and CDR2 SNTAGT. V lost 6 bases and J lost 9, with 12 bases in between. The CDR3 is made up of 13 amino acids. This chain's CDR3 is CASSPSGGSPLHF. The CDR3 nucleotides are TGTGCCAGCAGCCCCTCCGGGGGTTCACCCCTCCACTTT.

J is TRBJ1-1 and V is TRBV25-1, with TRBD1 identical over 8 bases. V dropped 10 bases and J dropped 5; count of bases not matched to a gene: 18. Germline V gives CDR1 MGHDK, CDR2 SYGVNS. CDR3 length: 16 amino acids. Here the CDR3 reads CATLPRQGRDWTEAFF. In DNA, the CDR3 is TGTGCCACCTTACCGAGACAGGGGCGAGATTGGACTGAAGCTTTCTTT. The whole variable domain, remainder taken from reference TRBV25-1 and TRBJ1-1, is EADIYQTPRYLVIGTGKKITLECSQTMGHDKMYWYQQDPGMELHLIHYSYGVNSTEKGDLSSESTVSRIRTEHFPLTLESARPSHTSQYLCATLPRQGRDWTEAFFGQGTRLTVV.